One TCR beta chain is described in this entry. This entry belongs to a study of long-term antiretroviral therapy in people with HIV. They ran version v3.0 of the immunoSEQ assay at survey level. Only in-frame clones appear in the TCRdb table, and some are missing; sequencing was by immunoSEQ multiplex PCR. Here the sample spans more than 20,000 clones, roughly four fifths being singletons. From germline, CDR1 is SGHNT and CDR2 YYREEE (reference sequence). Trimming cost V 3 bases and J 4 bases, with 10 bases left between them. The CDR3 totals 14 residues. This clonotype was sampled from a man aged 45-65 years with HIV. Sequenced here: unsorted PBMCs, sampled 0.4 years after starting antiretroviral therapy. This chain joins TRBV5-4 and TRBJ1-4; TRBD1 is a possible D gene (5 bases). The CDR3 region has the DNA TGTGCCAGCAGCTCCTGGGACGGTAATGAAAAACTGTTTTTT. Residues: CASSSWDGNEKLFF.